The 9 T cell receptor beta chains listed next were all sequenced from one sample in a study of blood T cell repertoires in COVID-19. The repertoire was sequenced with immunoSEQ multiplex PCR; TCRdb's copy has only in-frame clones and lacks some. The sample yields about 240,000 clones, 82% seen once. The sequenced sample consisted of peripheral blood. The receptors shown here come from a woman aged 18-29 years with acute or convalescent COVID-19.

The rearrangement joins TRBV15 to TRBJ1-4; D is perhaps TRBD1 (5 bases). CDR1 is LNHNV, CDR2 YYDKDF, per germline (reference sequence). V was clipped by 0 bases and J by 6 bases, with 17 bases between them. This CDR3 has 17 residues. CDR3 region: CATSREGAQAGDEKLFF. In nucleotides, the CDR3 is TGTGCCACCAGCAGAGAAGGGGCGCAAGCGGGGGATGAAAAACTGTTTTTT.

The rearrangement joins TRBV6-5 to TRBJ1-1; 9 bases align to TRBD1. This CDR3 has 16 residues. V trimming: 4 bases; J trimming: 4 bases; junction bases outside the gene matches: 10. Germline CDR1 is MNHEY and CDR2 is SVGAGI. The CDR3 nucleotides are TGTGCCAGCAGTTCTAGACCGGGACAGGGTTTCACTGAAGCTTTCTTT. Its protein product is CASSSRPGQGFTEAFF.

J is TRBJ2-7 and V is TRBV27, with D perhaps matching TRBD1 (5 bases). The germline V and J ends were trimmed by 6 bases and 0 bases, with 12 bases remaining between them. CDR3 length equals 14 residues. Germline CDR1 and CDR2: MNHEY and SMNVEV (reference sequence). The CDR3 is CASSDSLISYEQYF. CDR3 DNA sequence: TGTGCCAGCAGCGACAGTTTAATCTCCTACGAGCAGTACTTC.

The chain employs TRBV9 and TRBJ2-7; the D is unclear. The CDR3 is made up of 13 amino acids. Per the germline V gene, CDR1 is SGDLS and CDR2 is YYNGEE. V lost 3 bases to trimming and J lost 7 bases, with 14 bases between them. CDR3 DNA: TGTGCCAGCAGCGGAATAGCCCCTGGGGAGCAGTACTTC. Residues: CASSGIAPGEQYF. Based on the CDR3 plus reference TRBV9 and TRBJ2-7, the full variable domain is DSGVTQTPKHLITATGQRVTLRCSPRSGDLSVYWYQQSLDQGLQFLIQYYNGEERAKGNILERFSAQQFPDLHSELNLSSLELGDSALYFCASSGIAPGEQYFGPGTRLTVT.

This clone appeared a single time. V gene TRBV4-3 combines with J gene TRBJ1-2; D possibly corresponds to TRBD1 (6 bases). Germline CDR1 reads LGHNA; CDR2 reads YSLEER. Trimming cost V 0 bases and J 4 bases, with 9 bases left between them. CDR3 length equals 14 residues. This CDR3 is CASSQETGFYGYTF. CDR3 in DNA: TGCGCCAGCAGCCAAGAAACAGGGTTCTATGGCTACACCTTC.

This clone showed up just a few times. V gene TRBV6-5 combines with J gene TRBJ1-2, with D tentatively TRBD1 (5 bases). The CDR3 length is 15 residues. V lost 4 bases and J lost 4, with 16 bases in between. CDR1 is MNHEY, CDR2 SVGAGI, per germline. In DNA form, the CDR3 reads TGTGCCAGCAGTTTACAGGCCGGGAGTACCTATGGCTACACCTTC. This gives the protein CASSLQAGSTYGYTF.

The genes are TRBV28 and TRBJ1-5, with D uncertain. The V gene lost 3 bases and the J gene lost 0 bases, with 9 bases spanning the gap. CDR1 is MDHEN and CDR2 is SYDVKM in the germline V gene. The CDR3 loop spans 15 amino acids. The CDR3 region is CASSFPFPSNQPQHF. The CDR3 nucleotides read TGTGCCAGCAGTTTCCCATTCCCTAGCAATCAGCCCCAGCATTTT.

The rearrangement joins TRBV6-2 or TRBV6-3 to TRBJ1-5; D unclear. The ends were cut back, 2 bases at V and 5 bases at J, with 10 bases in the middle. The germline gives CDR1 MNHEY, CDR2 SVGEGT. CDR3 size: 14 residues. CDR3 region: CASSYLSGYQPQHF. The CDR3, as DNA: TGTGCCAGCAGTTACCTTTCAGGATATCAGCCCCAGCATTTT.

The V and J genes are TRBV6-1 and TRBJ2-1, with 11 bases identical to TRBD2. V lost 2 bases to trimming and J lost 8 bases; unmatched junction nucleotides: 11. The CDR3 is 17 amino acids. Germline assignment: CDR1 MNHNS and CDR2 SASEGT. The CDR3 DNA follows: TGTGCCAGCAGTGAACACACGACTAGCGGGATGTACTATGAGCAGTTCTTC. Amino acids: CASSEHTTSGMYYEQFF.